The following is a T cell receptor (beta chain) sequence with its context. Its antigen is unknown. This CDR3 has 13 residues. The V and J ends lost 3 bases and 11 bases, in that order; junction bases with no gene match: 7. The germline V gene has CDR1 SEHNR and CDR2 FQNEAQ (reference sequence). These data belong to a study of regulatory T cells in long-lasting Graves disease. For the study at large: The term persistent Graves' disease signified upward of 5 years on antithyroid drugs with positive TSH receptor antibodies. Study-wide findings and caveats: Clonotypes that were public and shared totalled fewer than 3,500 in persistent patients versus 800 to 1,000 in new patients.

Time point indicated: persistent/refractory GD, antithyroid drugs over 5 years with positive TRAb. There was RNA extracted from PBMCs, and the TCR library was made from it. For TCR beta, libraries came from iRepertoire HTBI primers and Arm-PCR of CDR3 regions. TCRdb reprocessed the multiplex PCR reads with MiXCR, giving one entry per CDR3 protein. The profile shows about 290,000 distinct CDR3 sequences, roughly a fifth of them singletons. The chain links TRBV7-9 to TRBJ1-1; 9 positions agree with TRBD1. The TCR sequence derives from a female donor with Graves disease. Sequences were derived from peripheral blood mononuclear cells (PBMCs), sampled when the disease was refractory, from a patient treated with antithyroid drugs. The CDR3 reads CASSFEQGARAFF. CDR3 nucleotide sequence: TGTGCCAGCAGCTTTGAACAGGGGGCGCGGGCTTTCTTT.